The 3 T cell receptor beta chains reported below all come from one sample, sequenced in a study of spatial heterogeneity in lung cancer (dated by TCRdb to about 2019). The library was built by means of 5' RACE. TCRdb names NextSeq 500 as the instrument used. The public reads were reanalyzed by TCRdb: fastp trimming at Q25, MiXCR alignment, in-frame beta chains only. Merged by CDR3 protein, the rows form single entries marked with the most common genes and DNA. Present in this sample are 7,500 to 10,000 distinct CDR3 sequences, about 13% of which were seen just once. The ten biggest clones cover roughly an eighth of the sample. The label giving this sample's time point can be read as: sample taken at primary tumor resection. The antigens for these receptors are not known. Summary of the overall study and its limitations: The tumor nonsynonymous mutation count correlated with the number of expanded alpha and beta TCRs within the tumor.

Sample: lung tumor tissue, taken at surgery. The origin of the receptors is a male donor with early-stage non-small cell lung cancer.

Comments on this clonotype: This beta chain is an off-target read within a library intended for alpha chains, so its frequency means little. The gene calls are TRBV10-3 and TRBJ1-5; 8 bases are a match to TRBD1. The junction had 6 bases not matched to a gene; V was cut back by 2 bases and J by 6 bases. This CDR3 region has 15 residues. From germline, CDR1 is ENHRY and CDR2 SYGVKD. The CDR3 reads CAISEATGGGQPQHF. DNA for the CDR3: TGTGCCATCAGTGAGGCAACAGGGGGTGGTCAGCCCCAGCATTTT.

This clonotype was counted many times. This beta chain is an off-target read within a library intended for alpha chains, so its frequency means little. The chain combines TRBV21-1 with TRBJ1-3. TRBV21-1 is marked as a pseudogene. The CDR3 loop spans 15 amino acids. CDR3 nucleotide sequence: TGTGCCAGCAGCAAAGGGGCATGCTCTGGAAACACCATATATTTT. Protein product: CASSKGACSGNTIYF.

About this clonotype: This beta chain is a stray sequence in a library constructed for alpha chains; its clone size is not meaningful. V usage is TRBV9 and J usage is TRBJ2-1, with unresolved D. From germline, CDR1 is SGDLS and CDR2 YYNGEE. V lost 3 bases and J lost 6, with 7 bases in between. The CDR3 has 12 residues. In DNA, the CDR3 is TGTGCCAGCAGCGGACTGGCCAATGAGCAGTTCTTC. Protein sequence: CASSGLANEQFF.